The 26 T cell receptor beta chains below all came from one sample that was sequenced in a study of shared clonotypes between healthy human individuals. TCRdb's table, derived via immunoSEQ multiplex PCR, lists solely in-frame clones and lacks some. In the table there are over a million clones, 97% to 99% of which are singletons. What was sequenced was naive CD4+ T cells sorted from blood. Subset defined: CD45RA+ positively selected. These receptors were obtained from a man aged 30 to 39 in good health.

The genes are TRBV5-1 and TRBJ1-2, with a tentative D call TRBD1 (5 bases). V was cut by 0 bases and J by 5 bases, with 14 bases left in between. CDR1 SGHRS and CDR2 YFSETQ come from the germline V gene. The CDR3 totals 15 residues. CDR3 sequence reads: CASSLESGDPYGYTF. CDR3 bases: TGCGCCAGCAGCTTGGAATCGGGGGATCCGTATGGCTACACCTTC.

The genes are TRBV28 and TRBJ1-4, with TRBD1 matching 7 bases. With 5 bases clipped from V and 8 bases from J, the junction kept 5 bases outside the gene matches. Germline lookup yields CDR1 MDHEN and CDR2 SYDVKM. The CDR3 loop spans 13 amino acids. In nucleotides, the CDR3 is TGTGCCAGCAGTGCTGGACAGGACGAAAAACTGTTTTTT. It codes for CASSAGQDEKLFF.

The chain recombines TRBV6-5 with TRBJ1-4; TRBD1 might be the D (5 bases). Germline lookup yields CDR1 MNHEY and CDR2 SVGAGI. V was trimmed by 5 bases and J by 0 bases, leaving 7 bases between them. CDR3 length: 14 amino acids. CDR3 residues: CASSRTSTNEKLFF. The CDR3 DNA sequence: TGTGCCAGCAGTCGGACATCAACTAATGAAAAACTGTTTTTT.

This clone appeared a single time. This sequence joins TRBV9 and TRBJ2-1; 8 bases agree with TRBD2. Per germline, CDR1 SGDLS and CDR2 YYNGEE. V lost 4 bases to trimming and J lost 6 bases; unmatched junction nucleotides: 9. This CDR3 is built from 15 residues. The chain's CDR3 is CASSISGTSPNEQFF. The DNA of the CDR3 is TGTGCCAGCAGCATCTCCGGGACTAGTCCCAATGAGCAGTTCTTC.

The chain is built from TRBV5-1 and TRBJ1-1; D possibly corresponds to TRBD1 (5 bases). The CDR3 has 17 residues. The V and J ends lost 0 bases and 3 bases respectively, with 18 bases between them. CDR1 and CDR2 (germline): SGHRS, YFSETQ. CDR3 in DNA: TGCGCCAGCAGCTTGGCCAACGGGGCGCTCTTGGACACTGAAGCTTTCTTT. Encoded protein: CASSLANGALLDTEAFF.

The chain uses TRBV5-6 and TRBJ1-1, with no clear D. In germline, CDR1 is SGHDT, CDR2 YYEEEE. CDR3 length: 15 residues. The V end was cut by 0 bases, the J end by 1 base, with 10 bases between. CDR3 nucleotide sequence: TGTGCCAGCAGCTTGGTCCGGGCCGGGAACACTGAAGCTTTCTTT. This sequence encodes CASSLVRAGNTEAFF.

The chain employs TRBV11-3 and TRBJ2-1; D ambiguous. CDR1 SGHNT and CDR2 YENEEA come from the germline V gene. Trimming stripped 5 bases from V and 0 bases from J, with 11 bases between. There are 15 residues in the CDR3. CDR3 coding DNA: TGTGCCAGCAGCAACCCCGGTCCCTCCTACAATGAGCAGTTCTTC. Translation: CASSNPGPSYNEQFF.

The chain couples TRBV28 to TRBJ2-1, with TRBD2 matching over 9 bases. The CDR3 length is 16 residues. Germline V CDR1 and CDR2: MDHEN, SYDVKM. The ends lost 3 bases at V and 7 bases at J; junction bases unmatched: 10. This CDR3 is CASSLGLAGGRNEQFF. CDR3 coding DNA: TGTGCCAGCAGTTTGGGGCTTGCGGGAGGGCGGAATGAGCAGTTCTTC.

The genes are TRBV5-1 and TRBJ2-7; D uncertain. Deletions cut 4 bases from V and 3 bases from J, with 14 bases between. The CDR3 extends over 14 amino acids. Germline CDR1 reads SGHRS; CDR2 reads YFSETQ. DNA for the CDR3: TGCGCCAGCAGCCCCGCTGGTGGGGACTACGAGCAGTACTTC. Encoded protein: CASSPAGGDYEQYF.

This chain connects TRBV7-9 to TRBJ1-1; a weak D match, TRBD1 (6 bases). The CDR3 is made up of 15 amino acids. Trimming stripped 5 bases from V and 9 bases from J, with 22 bases between. CDR1 and CDR2 from the germline V gene are SEHNR and FQNEAQ (reference sequence). CDR3: CASSPDGREGEKAFF. CDR3 bases: TGTGCCAGCAGCCCCGACGGCAGGGAGGGGGAAAAAGCTTTCTTT.

V and J are TRBV10-3 and TRBJ2-3, with no clear D. V was pared by 7 bases and J by 1 base, with 15 bases between. CDR3 size: 15 residues. Germline assignment: CDR1 ENHRY and CDR2 SYGVKD. CDR3 coding DNA: TGTGCCATCAAGGTCGGGCACGATGGCACAGATACGCAGTATTTT. Translated: CAIKVGHDGTDTQYF.

The V gene is TRBV29-1, the J gene TRBJ2-7, with D hard to call. The V and J ends lost 1 base and 4 bases respectively, with 5 bases between them. Germline V lookup: CDR1 SQVTM, CDR2 ANQGSEA. The CDR3 has 11 amino acids. The CDR3 protein is CSVEVRYEQYF. The CDR3 nucleotides are TGCAGCGTTGAAGTGAGATACGAGCAGTACTTC.

V usage is TRBV14 and J usage is TRBJ2-7, with a weak D call TRBD2 (6 bases). Trimming pared 3 bases from V and 3 bases from J, leaving 9 bases between. The germline CDR1 and CDR2 sequences are SGHDN and FVKESK. The CDR3 loop spans 13 amino acids. The CDR3 coding sequence is TGTGCCAGCAGCCAGGGACTGATCTACGAGCAGTACTTC. It is translated as CASSQGLIYEQYF. The complete variable domain, with remaining parts taken from reference TRBV14 and TRBJ2-7, reads EAGVTQFPSHSVIEKGQTVTLRCDPISGHDNLYWYRRVMGKEIKFLLHFVKESKQDESGMPNNRFLAERTGGTYSTLKVQPAELEDSGVYFCASSQGLIYEQYFGPGTRLTVT.

The rearrangement joins TRBV5-4 to TRBJ2-2; no definite D call. The CDR3 extends over 14 amino acids. CDR1 and CDR2 from the germline V gene are SGHNT and YYREEE (reference sequence). Trimming took off 4 bases at V and 6 bases at J, with 13 bases between the two ends. The CDR3 DNA is TGTGCCAGCAGCACAAACCTAGGATCCGGGGAGCTGTTTTTT. Its translation: CASSTNLGSGELFF. The full variable domain, with the rest looked up from reference TRBV5-4 and TRBJ2-2, is ETGVTQSPTHLIKTRGQQVTLRCSSQSGHNTVSWYQQALGQGPQFIFQYYREEENGRGNFPPRFSGLQFPNYSSELNVNALELDDSALYLCASSTNLGSGELFFGEGSRLTVL.

In its sample, this clone was seen once. This chain joins TRBV28 and TRBJ2-2; D is undetermined. V was cut by 1 base and J by 5 bases, with 14 bases left in between. Germline lookup yields CDR1 MDHEN and CDR2 SYDVKM. CDR3 length: 16 amino acids. The CDR3 nucleotides are TGTGCCAGCAGTTTATCTCCGCGTTTAGGAACCGGGGAGCTGTTTTTT. Its protein is CASSLSPRLGTGELFF.

This rearrangement joins TRBV27 to TRBJ2-7; D is undetermined. This CDR3 comprises 9 residues. Trimming cost V 4 bases and J 9 bases, with 4 bases left between them. Germline CDR1 reads MNHEY; CDR2 reads SMNVEV (reference sequence). The CDR3 DNA reads as TGTGCCAGCAGTTCCCCGCAGTACTTC. Residues: CASSSPQYF.

The rearrangement uses TRBV29-1 and TRBJ2-1; D unclear. CDR3 size: 12 residues. Trimming shortened V by 5 bases and J by 8 bases, and 13 bases separated the two germline ends. The germline CDR1 and CDR2 sequences are SQVTM and ANQGSEA. The CDR3 region is CSVLKVGDEQFF. CDR3 in DNA: TGCAGCGTTTTAAAAGTTGGCGATGAGCAGTTCTTC.

This clone was counted a single time. This sequence joins TRBV6-1 and TRBJ1-3; tentative D call: TRBD1 (6 bases). Trimming took off 2 bases at V and 4 bases at J, with 15 bases between the two ends. This CDR3 spans 16 amino acids. The germline gives CDR1 MNHNS, CDR2 SASEGT. The CDR3 sequence: CASSEPEGVGGNTIYF. CDR3 coding DNA: TGTGCCAGCAGTGAACCGGAGGGGGTAGGAGGAAACACCATATATTTT.

The chain employs TRBV10-3 and TRBJ2-1; 10 bases line up with TRBD2. With 2 bases clipped from V and 7 bases from J, the junction kept 11 bases outside the gene matches. This CDR3 is 17 amino acids long. Looked up from germline, CDR1 is ENHRY and CDR2 is SYGVKD. The CDR3 DNA sequence: TGTGCCATCAGTGAGGGTGGCCTAGCGGGAGTGGGGAATGAGCAGTTCTTC. It yields the protein CAISEGGLAGVGNEQFF.

Notes on this clone: In the same sample, other DNA sequences code for this CDR3. The genes are TRBV2 and TRBJ1-1; 8 bases are shared with TRBD1. The CDR3 has 13 residues. J lost 2 bases, V lost 6 bases, and 2 bases had no gene match. Germline CDR1 SNHLY, CDR2 FYNNEI. The CDR3, as DNA: TGTGCCAGCAGGGGGACAGGAAACACTGAAGCTTTCTTT. Translating gives CASRGTGNTEAFF.

The rearrangement links TRBV28 to TRBJ1-5; 10 positions match TRBD1. Looked up from germline, CDR1 is MDHEN and CDR2 is SYDVKM. V gave up 6 bases and J gave up 4 bases; unmatched junction bases: 9. The CDR3 consists of 16 residues. This chain's CDR3 is CASRQLRTGGNQPQHF. The CDR3 bases are TGTGCCAGCAGGCAACTGCGGACAGGGGGGAATCAGCCCCAGCATTTT.

The sample holds one count of this clone. The rearrangement links TRBV5-1 to TRBJ2-7; 11 bases map to TRBD1. This CDR3 has 20 residues. The germline gives CDR1 SGHRS, CDR2 YFSETQ. V was clipped by 1 base and J by 2 bases; unmatched bases: 17. The chain's CDR3 is CASSLKSAGQGVRAPYEQYF. The CDR3 DNA sequence: TGCGCCAGCAGCTTGAAGTCTGCGGGACAGGGGGTTCGGGCGCCCTACGAGCAGTACTTC.

In this sample, this clone turned up once. This chain joins TRBV6-5 and TRBJ1-3; D might be TRBD1 (6 bases). The CDR3 runs to 16 residues. Trimming cost V 0 bases and J 4 bases, with 13 bases left between them. Germline values: CDR1 MNHEY, CDR2 SVGAGI. CDR3 residues: CASSYSPGGSGNTIYF. CDR3 bases: TGTGCCAGCAGTTACTCCCCGGGGGGCTCCGGAAACACCATATATTTT.

The chain recombines TRBV27 with TRBJ2-1, with a possible D match to TRBD2 (6 bases). The CDR3 sequence is 15 residues long. CDR1 MNHEY and CDR2 SMNVEV come from the germline V gene (reference sequence). Trimming removed 2 bases from V and 7 bases from J, with 15 bases in between. This CDR3 is CASSLREDPWNEQFF. The CDR3 bases are TGTGCCAGCAGTTTAAGGGAGGACCCCTGGAATGAGCAGTTCTTC.

Worth noting for this clone: This same CDR3 is encoded by further DNA sequences in the sample. V is TRBV5-1 and J is TRBJ2-5, with 10 bases identical to TRBD2. V was clipped by 2 bases and J by 5 bases; unmatched bases: 3. This CDR3 contains 14 residues. In germline, CDR1 is SGHRS, CDR2 YFSETQ. The CDR3, as DNA: TGCGCCAGCAGCTTAGCGGGAGGGCCGGAGACCCAGTACTTC. Protein product: CASSLAGGPETQYF.

The CDR3 loop is CASSSDRAFYGYTF. In DNA, the CDR3 is TGTGCCAGCAGTTCGGACAGGGCCTTCTATGGCTACACCTTC. The genes are TRBV28 and TRBJ1-2; 8 bases map to TRBD1. Trimming took 4 bases from V and 4 from J; bases not matched to a gene: 5. Per germline, CDR1 MDHEN and CDR2 SYDVKM. The CDR3 covers 14 residues.